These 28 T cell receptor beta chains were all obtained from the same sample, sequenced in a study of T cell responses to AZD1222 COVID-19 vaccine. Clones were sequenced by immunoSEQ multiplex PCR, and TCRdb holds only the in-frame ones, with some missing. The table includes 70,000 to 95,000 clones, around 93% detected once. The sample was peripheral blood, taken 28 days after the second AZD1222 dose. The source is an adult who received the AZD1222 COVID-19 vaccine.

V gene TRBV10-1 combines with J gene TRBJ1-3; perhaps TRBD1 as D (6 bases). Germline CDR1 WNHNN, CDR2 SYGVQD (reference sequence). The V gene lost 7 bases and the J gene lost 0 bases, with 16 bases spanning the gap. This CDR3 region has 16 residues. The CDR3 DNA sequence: TGCGCCAGCATCGGGCAGGGGTCCCTCTCTGGAAACACCATATATTTT. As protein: CASIGQGSLSGNTIYF.

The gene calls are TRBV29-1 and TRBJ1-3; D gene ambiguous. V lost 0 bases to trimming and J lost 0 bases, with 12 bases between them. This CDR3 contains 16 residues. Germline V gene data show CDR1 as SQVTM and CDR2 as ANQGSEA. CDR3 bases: TGCAGCGTTGAAGACCGTACAGCGGGCTCTGGAAACACCATATATTTT. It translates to CSVEDRTAGSGNTIYF.

For the CDR3, the DNA is TGTGCCAGCAGCTTAGGGCCAGGCCAGAATCAGCCCCAGCATTTT. Protein: CASSLGPGQNQPQHF. V gene TRBV7-2 combines with J gene TRBJ1-5; no definite D call. Germline loops: CDR1 SGHTA, CDR2 FQGNSA. CDR3 length: 15 residues. The V end lost 1 base, the J end lost 4 bases, and 11 bases lay between the germline ends.

CDR3 sequence (DNA): TGTGCCATCAGCACGACAGGGGAGAATGAGCAGTTCTTC. Its protein is CAISTTGENEQFF. The chain has TRBV10-3 and TRBJ2-1; 8 nucleotides align to TRBD1. Germline lookup yields CDR1 ENHRY and CDR2 SYGVKD. There are 13 residues in the CDR3. The trim removed 6 bases at V and 7 bases at J, leaving 5 bases unmatched.

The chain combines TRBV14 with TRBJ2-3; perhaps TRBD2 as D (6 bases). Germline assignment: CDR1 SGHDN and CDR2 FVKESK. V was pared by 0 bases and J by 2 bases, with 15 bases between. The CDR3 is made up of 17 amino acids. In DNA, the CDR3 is TGTGCCAGCAGCCAAGATCCAGGTGGGACTTCCACAGATACGCAGTATTTT. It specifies CASSQDPGGTSTDTQYF.

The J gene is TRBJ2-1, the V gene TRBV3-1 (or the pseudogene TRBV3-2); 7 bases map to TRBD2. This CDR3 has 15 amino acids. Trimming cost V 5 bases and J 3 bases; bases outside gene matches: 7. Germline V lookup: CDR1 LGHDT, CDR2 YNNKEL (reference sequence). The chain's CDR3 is CASSLAGVNYNEQFF. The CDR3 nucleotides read TGTGCCAGCAGCTTGGCGGGGGTCAACTACAATGAGCAGTTCTTC.

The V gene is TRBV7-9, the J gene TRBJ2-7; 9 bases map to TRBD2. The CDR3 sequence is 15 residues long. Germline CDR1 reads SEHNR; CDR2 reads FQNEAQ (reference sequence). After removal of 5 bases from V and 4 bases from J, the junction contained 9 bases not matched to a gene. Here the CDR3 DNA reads TGTGCCAGCAGCGCCGACTCGACTAGCGGTTACGAGCAGTACTTC. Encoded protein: CASSADSTSGYEQYF.

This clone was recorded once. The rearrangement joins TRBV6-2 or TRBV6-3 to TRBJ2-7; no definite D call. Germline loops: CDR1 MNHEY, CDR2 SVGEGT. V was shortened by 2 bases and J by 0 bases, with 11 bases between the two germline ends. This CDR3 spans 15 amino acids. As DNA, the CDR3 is TGTGCCAGCAGTTACGGAGAAGTAAGCTCCTACGAGCAGTACTTC. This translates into CASSYGEVSSYEQYF.

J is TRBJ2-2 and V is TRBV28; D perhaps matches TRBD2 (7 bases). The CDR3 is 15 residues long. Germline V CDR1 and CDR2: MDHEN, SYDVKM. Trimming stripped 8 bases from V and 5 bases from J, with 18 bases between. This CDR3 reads CASASGGLGTGELFF. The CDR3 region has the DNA TGTGCCAGCGCCTCGGGGGGCCTGGGGACCGGGGAGCTGTTTTTT.

The CDR3 DNA follows: TGTGCCATCAGGGAAAGTGGGGGAACTGAAGCTTTCTTT. Translating gives CAIRESGGTEAFF. This chain links TRBV10-3 with TRBJ1-1; a possible D gene is TRBD1 (5 bases). Germline assignment: CDR1 ENHRY and CDR2 SYGVKD. The CDR3 spans 13 residues. V was clipped by 6 bases and J by 5 bases, with 13 bases between them.

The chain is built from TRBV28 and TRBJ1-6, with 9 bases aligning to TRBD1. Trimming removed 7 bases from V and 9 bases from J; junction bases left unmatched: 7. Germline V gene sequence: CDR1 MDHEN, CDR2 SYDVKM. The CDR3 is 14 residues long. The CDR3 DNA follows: TGTGCCAGCATATCTGGACAGGGGCGTTCACCCCTCCACTTT. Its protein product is CASISGQGRSPLHF.

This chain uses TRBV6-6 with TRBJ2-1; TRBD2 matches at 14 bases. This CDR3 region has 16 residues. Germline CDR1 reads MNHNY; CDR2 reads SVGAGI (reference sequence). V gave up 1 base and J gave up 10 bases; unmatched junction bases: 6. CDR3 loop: CASSYWGLAGAEEQFF. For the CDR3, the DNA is TGTGCCAGCAGTTACTGGGGACTAGCGGGAGCGGAAGAGCAGTTCTTC.

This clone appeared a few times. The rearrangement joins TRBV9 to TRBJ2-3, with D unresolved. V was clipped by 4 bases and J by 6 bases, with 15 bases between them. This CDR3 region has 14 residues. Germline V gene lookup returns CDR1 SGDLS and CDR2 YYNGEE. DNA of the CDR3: TGTGCCAGCAGCTACAAGAGGTTGGAGGATACGCAGTATTTT. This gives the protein CASSYKRLEDTQYF.

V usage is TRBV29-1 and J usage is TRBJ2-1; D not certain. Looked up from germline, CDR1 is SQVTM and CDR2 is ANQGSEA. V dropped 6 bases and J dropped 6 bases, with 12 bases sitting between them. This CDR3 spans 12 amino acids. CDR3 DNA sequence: TGCAGCGTGCCCCCAATCGCCAATGAGCAGTTCTTC. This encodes CSVPPIANEQFF.

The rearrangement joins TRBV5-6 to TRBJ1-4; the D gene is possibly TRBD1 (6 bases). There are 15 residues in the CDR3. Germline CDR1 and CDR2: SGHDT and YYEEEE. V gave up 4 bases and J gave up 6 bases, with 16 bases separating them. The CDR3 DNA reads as TGTGCCAGCAGCGTATACAGGGTTGGCGATGAAAAACTGTTTTTT. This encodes CASSVYRVGDEKLFF. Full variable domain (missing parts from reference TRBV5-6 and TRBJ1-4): DAGVTQSPTHLIKTRGQQVTLRCSPKSGHDTVSWYQQALGQGPQFIFQYYEEEERQRGNFPDRFSGHQFPNYSSELNVNALLLGDSALYLCASSVYRVGDEKLFFGSGTQLSVL.

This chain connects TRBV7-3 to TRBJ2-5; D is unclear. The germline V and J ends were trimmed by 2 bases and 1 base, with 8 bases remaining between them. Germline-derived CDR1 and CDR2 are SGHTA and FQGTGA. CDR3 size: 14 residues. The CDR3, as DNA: TGTGCCAGCAGCTTATTTGGGTCCCAAGAGACCCAGTACTTC. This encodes CASSLFGSQETQYF.

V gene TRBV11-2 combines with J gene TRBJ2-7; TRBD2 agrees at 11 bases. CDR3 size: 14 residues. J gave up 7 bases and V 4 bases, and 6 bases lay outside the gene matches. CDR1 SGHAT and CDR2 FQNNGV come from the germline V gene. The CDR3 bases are TGTGCCAGCAGCTCACTAGCGGGAGTTGGTGAGCAGTACTTC. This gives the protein CASSSLAGVGEQYF. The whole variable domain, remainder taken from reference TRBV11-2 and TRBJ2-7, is EAGVAQSPRYKIIEKRQSVAFWCNPISGHATLYWYQQILGQGPKLLIQFQNNGVVDDSQLPKDRFSAERLKGVDSTLKIQPAKLEDSAVYLCASSSLAGVGEQYFGPGTRLTVT.

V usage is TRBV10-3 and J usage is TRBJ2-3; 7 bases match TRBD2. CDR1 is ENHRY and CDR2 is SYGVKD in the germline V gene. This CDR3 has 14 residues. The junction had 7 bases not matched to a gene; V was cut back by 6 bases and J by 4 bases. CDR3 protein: CAISPTGGPDTQYF. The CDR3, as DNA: TGTGCCATCAGCCCCACGGGGGGACCAGATACGCAGTATTTT.

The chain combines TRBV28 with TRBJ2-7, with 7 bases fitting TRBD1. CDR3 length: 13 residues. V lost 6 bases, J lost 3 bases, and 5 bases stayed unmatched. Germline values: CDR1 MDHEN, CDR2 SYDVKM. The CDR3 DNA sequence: TGTGCCAGCAGACCCCGGGACAGCTACGAGCAGTACTTC. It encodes CASRPRDSYEQYF. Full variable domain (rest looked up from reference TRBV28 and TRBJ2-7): DVKVTQSSRYLVKRTGEKVFLECVQDMDHENMFWYRQDPGLGLRLIYFSYDVKMKEKGDIPEGYSVSREKKERFSLILESASTNQTSMYLCASRPRDSYEQYFGPGTRLTVT.

CDR3 coding DNA: TGCGCCAGCAGCTTGTTACAGGGAGGTAATTCACCCCTCCACTTT. It is translated as CASSLLQGGNSPLHF. The genes are TRBV5-1 and TRBJ1-6, with a tentative D call TRBD1 (6 bases). The CDR3 is 15 residues long. The germline gives CDR1 SGHRS, CDR2 YFSETQ. V dropped 1 base and J dropped 6 bases, with 11 bases sitting between them.

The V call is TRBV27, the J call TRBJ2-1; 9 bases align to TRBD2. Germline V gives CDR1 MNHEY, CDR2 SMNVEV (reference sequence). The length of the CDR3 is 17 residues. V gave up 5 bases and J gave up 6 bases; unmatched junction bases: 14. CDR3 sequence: CASSVTRGGSGSNEQFF. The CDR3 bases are TGTGCCAGCAGTGTAACCCGTGGGGGTAGCGGGAGCAATGAGCAGTTCTTC.

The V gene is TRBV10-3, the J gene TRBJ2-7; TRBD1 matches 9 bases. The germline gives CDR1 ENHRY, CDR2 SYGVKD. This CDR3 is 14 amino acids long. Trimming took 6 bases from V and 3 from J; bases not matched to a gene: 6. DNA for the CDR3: TGTGCCATCAGGCCCGGGACAGGGAACTACGAGCAGTACTTC. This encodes CAIRPGTGNYEQYF.

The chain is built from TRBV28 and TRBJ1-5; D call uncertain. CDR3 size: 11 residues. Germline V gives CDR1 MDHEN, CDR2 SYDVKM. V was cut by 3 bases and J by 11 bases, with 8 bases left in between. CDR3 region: CASSFRGAQHF. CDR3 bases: TGTGCCAGCAGTTTCCGGGGAGCCCAGCATTTT.

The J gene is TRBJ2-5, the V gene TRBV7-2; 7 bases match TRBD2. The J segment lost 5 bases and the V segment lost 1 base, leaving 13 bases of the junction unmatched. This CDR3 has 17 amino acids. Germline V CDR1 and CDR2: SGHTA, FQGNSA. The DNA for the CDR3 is TGTGCCAGCAGCTTAGATATTCTGGCGGGAGTTTCGGAGACCCAGTACTTC. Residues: CASSLDILAGVSETQYF.

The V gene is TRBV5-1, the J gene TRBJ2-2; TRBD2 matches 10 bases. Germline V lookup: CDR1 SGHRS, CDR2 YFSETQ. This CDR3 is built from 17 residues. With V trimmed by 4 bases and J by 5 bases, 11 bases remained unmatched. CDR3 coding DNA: TGCGCCAGCAGCCCCTACCGACTAGCGGGTCTTACCGGGGAGCTGTTTTTT. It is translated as CASSPYRLAGLTGELFF.

CDR3 region: CASTQEYRNEQFF. CDR3 nucleotide sequence: TGTGCCAGCACCCAGGAATATAGAAATGAGCAGTTCTTC. V gene TRBV2 combines with J gene TRBJ2-1, with D unresolved. Between the trimmed V and J ends, which lost 7 bases and 7 bases, there was a span of 14 bases. The CDR3 length is 13 residues. Germline CDR1 is SNHLY and CDR2 is FYNNEI.

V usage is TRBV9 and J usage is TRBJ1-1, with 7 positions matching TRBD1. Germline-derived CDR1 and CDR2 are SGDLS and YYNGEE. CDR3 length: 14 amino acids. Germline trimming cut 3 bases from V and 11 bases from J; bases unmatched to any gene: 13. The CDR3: CASSALQQGTSAFF. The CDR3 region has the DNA TGTGCCAGCAGCGCCCTTCAACAGGGGACTAGCGCTTTCTTT.

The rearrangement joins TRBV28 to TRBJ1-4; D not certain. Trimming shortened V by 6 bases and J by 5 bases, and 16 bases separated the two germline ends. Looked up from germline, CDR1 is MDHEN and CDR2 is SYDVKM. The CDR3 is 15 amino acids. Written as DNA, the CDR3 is TGTGCCAGCAGGTCTTCTGAGGGTCTAAATGAAAAACTGTTTTTT. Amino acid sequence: CASRSSEGLNEKLFF.